A single sample gave rise to the 24 T cell receptor beta chains below, sequenced in a study of T cell repertoires in cytomegalovirus infection. The antigens these receptors bind are not known. From the reads, TCRdb called clonotypes with MiXCR, one entry per CDR3 protein. The repertoire holds 750,000 to 950,000 distinct CDR3 sequences, with roughly 28% as singletons. The input for sequencing was cultured CD8+ T cells from PBMCs, taken from culture after CMV antigen stimulation. The receptors derive from a human donor in good health (CMV status not recorded). Some clones in this sample may be carry-over from other donors' samples.

This clonotype was observed at least ten times. The CDR3 coding sequence is TGTGCCAGCAGCTTAGCCACTTATGGGCAGACCATTACCTACAATGAGCAGTTCTTC. Encoded protein: CASSLATYGQTITYNEQFF. The chain is built from TRBV7-8 and TRBJ2-1; D is ambiguous. The CDR3 has 19 residues. The germline V gene has CDR1 SGHVS and CDR2 FQNEAQ. The germline V and J ends were trimmed by 0 bases and 2 bases, with 20 bases remaining between them.

The V gene is TRBV7-4, the J gene TRBJ1-1; D unresolved. CDR3 length: 11 amino acids. The V end was cut by 11 bases, the J end by 0 bases, with 7 bases between. Germline V gene data show CDR1 as SGHVT and CDR2 as SQSDAQ. The CDR3 region is CAWGMNTEAFF. CDR3 nucleotide sequence: TGTGCCTGGGGAATGAACACTGAAGCTTTCTTT.

Many counts were recorded for this clonotype. V and J are TRBV7-2 and TRBJ1-1, with D possibly matching TRBD1 (5 bases). Germline-derived CDR1 and CDR2 are SGHTA and FQGNSA. This CDR3 has 21 residues. Deletions cut 0 bases from V and 0 bases from J, with 26 bases between. CDR3 protein: CASSLAPATDHNTKMNTEAFF. CDR3 DNA sequence: TGTGCCAGCAGCTTAGCGCCGGCGACAGACCACAACACAAAGATGAACACTGAAGCTTTCTTT.

The chain combines TRBV2 with TRBJ1-2; D unclear. The CDR3 has 15 amino acids. V gave up 4 bases and J gave up 8 bases, with 20 bases separating them. The germline CDR1 and CDR2 sequences are SNHLY and FYNNEI. CDR3 nucleotide sequence: TGTGCCAGCAGTGCGGGAGGCGATGGCATCGACGGCTACACCTTC. Translating it yields CASSAGGDGIDGYTF.

This clonotype appeared a few times. This chain links TRBV12-3 or TRBV12-4 with TRBJ2-3, with 10 bases that match TRBD1. This CDR3 spans 15 amino acids. V dropped 5 bases and J dropped 4; count of bases not matched to a gene: 6. CDR3 loop: CASSPRQGAADTQYF. The CDR3 DNA reads TGTGCCAGCAGTCCTCGACAGGGGGCCGCAGATACGCAGTATTTT.

The chain couples TRBV29-1 to TRBJ1-2; D is possibly TRBD1 (6 bases). V was pared by 0 bases and J by 3 bases, with 14 bases between. Germline values: CDR1 SQVTM, CDR2 ANQGSEA. This CDR3 is 15 amino acids long. The DNA for the CDR3 is TGCAGCGTTGAAGATCGATGGGGGGCTGACTATGGCTACACCTTC. It translates to CSVEDRWGADYGYTF.

The J gene is TRBJ2-2, the V gene TRBV4-2; 8 nucleotides line up with TRBD2. Germline trimming cut 0 bases from V and 6 bases from J; bases unmatched to any gene: 6. This CDR3 spans 16 amino acids. Germline CDR1 and CDR2: LGHNA and YNFKEQ. For the CDR3, the DNA is TGTGCCAGCAGCCAAGAGGGACTAGTGCCCGCCGGGGAGCTGTTTTTT. This encodes CASSQEGLVPAGELFF.

The chain employs TRBV6-6 and TRBJ2-5; TRBD2 matches at 11 bases. After removal of 6 bases from V and 1 base from J, the junction contained 4 bases not matched to a gene. The CDR3 runs 15 residues. The germline gives CDR1 MNHNY, CDR2 SVGAGI (reference sequence). In DNA, the CDR3 is TGTGCCAGCAGGATTAGCGGGGGGGCCCAAGAGACCCAGTACTTC. Its protein product is CASRISGGAQETQYF.

The V and J genes are TRBV7-9 and TRBJ2-1, with 7 nucleotides matching TRBD1. The CDR3 has 15 amino acids. V shed 3 bases and J 8 bases; nucleotides not matched to a gene: 10. Germline CDR1 is SEHNR and CDR2 is FQNEAQ (reference sequence). CDR3 nucleotide sequence: TGTGCCAGCAGCTTGGTACAGGGGCTTAGGTATGAGCAGTTCTTC. As protein: CASSLVQGLRYEQFF.

The chain employs TRBV27 and TRBJ1-1, with unresolved D. V was pared by 6 bases and J by 2 bases, with 10 bases between. The germline V gene has CDR1 MNHEY and CDR2 SMNVEV (reference sequence). This CDR3 comprises 13 residues. The CDR3 region is CASSFHSNTEAFF. CDR3 in DNA: TGTGCCAGCAGCTTTCACTCTAACACTGAAGCTTTCTTT.

The chain uses TRBV7-6 and TRBJ2-5; D is unresolved. Per the germline V gene, CDR1 is SGHVS and CDR2 is FNYEAQ. Trimming left V 1 base short and J 10 bases short, with 7 bases between. The CDR3 length is 11 residues. The CDR3 region is CASSLGTDQYF. The CDR3, as DNA: TGTGCCAGCAGCTTAGGCACGGACCAGTACTTC.

The chain combines TRBV28 with TRBJ2-4, with D possibly TRBD1 on 6 matching bases. There are 17 residues in the CDR3. CDR1 is MDHEN and CDR2 is SYDVKM in the germline V gene. Deletions cut 3 bases from V and 2 bases from J, with 17 bases between. The CDR3 sequence: CASSFRWQGLSKNIQYF. The CDR3 nucleotides are TGTGCCAGCAGTTTCAGGTGGCAGGGGCTGTCCAAAAACATTCAGTACTTC.

V usage is TRBV6-1 and J usage is TRBJ2-3; 9 bases line up with TRBD2. The CDR3 loop spans 16 amino acids. The germline V gene has CDR1 MNHNS and CDR2 SASEGT. V was pared by 5 bases and J by 0 bases, with 6 bases of the junction left unmatched. In DNA form, the CDR3 reads TGTGCCAGCAGTTCGGAGCGGGGGGTTAGCACAGATACGCAGTATTTT. Protein: CASSSERGVSTDTQYF.

This clonotype has at least ten counts. The chain carries TRBV6-5 and TRBJ1-1; D gene ambiguous. This CDR3 contains 14 residues. Germline V gives CDR1 MNHEY, CDR2 SVGAGI. Trimming took 2 bases from V and 1 from J, leaving 8 bases between them. The CDR3: CASSYGAGNTEAFF. As DNA, the CDR3 is TGTGCCAGCAGTTACGGAGCGGGGAACACTGAAGCTTTCTTT.

As regards this clonotype: The junction shows a germline mismatch at one end, possibly a read error. The chain combines TRBV5-1 with TRBJ2-1, with 8 bases lining up with TRBD1. The CDR3 loop spans 15 amino acids. Germline V lookup: CDR1 SGHRS, CDR2 YFSETQ. The chain's CDR3 is CASSADRAFYNEQLF. Written as DNA, the CDR3 is TGCGCCAGCAGCGCGGACAGGGCTTTTTACAATGAGCAGCTCTTC. The variable domain in full, completed from reference TRBV5-1 and TRBJ2-1, reads KAGVTQTPRYLIKTRGQQVTLSCSPISGHRSVSWYQQTPGQGLQFLFEYFSETQRNKGNFPGRFSGRQFSNSRSEMNVSTLELGDSALYLCASSADRAFYNEQLFGPGTRLTVL.

The rearrangement joins TRBV7-6 to TRBJ2-6; D remains ambiguous. V was pared by 7 bases and J by 2 bases, with 6 bases between. Germline V gives CDR1 SGHVS, CDR2 FNYEAQ. The CDR3 loop spans 13 amino acids. CDR3 residues: CASTRPGANVLTF. CDR3 nucleotide sequence: TGTGCCAGCACAAGACCTGGGGCCAACGTCCTGACTTTC.

This clonotype was found many times. V and J are TRBV7-2 and TRBJ2-5; TRBD2 aligns across 11 bases. CDR1 and CDR2 from the germline V gene are SGHTA and FQGNSA. This CDR3 has 15 residues. The V and J ends lost 3 bases and 2 bases, in that order; junction bases with no gene match: 2. The CDR3 here is CASSFGTSGQETQYF. CDR3 DNA: TGTGCCAGCAGCTTTGGGACTAGCGGACAAGAGACCCAGTACTTC.

This clonotype has at least ten counts. V gene TRBV7-6 combines with J gene TRBJ2-7; the D gene is possibly TRBD1 (5 bases). Trimming removed 4 bases from V and 6 bases from J, with 13 bases in between. Germline V gene data show CDR1 as SGHVS and CDR2 as FNYEAQ. The CDR3 has 13 amino acids. The CDR3 loop reads CASSSPGASEQYF. In DNA, the CDR3 is TGTGCCAGCAGCTCCCCTGGGGCGAGCGAGCAGTACTTC. Full variable domain (missing parts from reference TRBV7-6 and TRBJ2-7): GAGVSQSPRYKVTKRGQDVALRCDPISGHVSLYWYRQALGQGPEFLTYFNYEAQQDKSGLPNDRFSAERPEGSISTLTIQRTEQRDSAMYRCASSSPGASEQYFGPGTRLTVT.

The gene calls are TRBV9 and TRBJ1-1; D unresolved. Per the germline V gene, CDR1 is SGDLS and CDR2 is YYNGEE. This CDR3 is 13 amino acids long. Trimming took 4 bases from V and 1 from J, leaving 8 bases between them. The CDR3 spells CASSSRSNTEAFF. In DNA form, the CDR3 reads TGTGCCAGCAGCTCCCGATCGAACACTGAAGCTTTCTTT.

The chain has TRBV28 and TRBJ2-7; unclear D gene. The germline CDR1 and CDR2 sequences are MDHEN and SYDVKM. Trimming stripped 5 bases from V and 5 bases from J, with 19 bases between. The CDR3 spans 15 residues. As DNA, the CDR3 is TGTGCCAGCAGTCTCCGACGGTCCCCCATGGACGAGCAGTACGTC. This sequence encodes CASSLRRSPMDEQYV.

This sequence joins TRBV19 and TRBJ1-2; no clear D gene. The CDR3 runs to 13 residues. Per the germline V gene, CDR1 is LNHDA and CDR2 is SQIVND (reference sequence). V dropped 6 bases and J dropped 3 bases, with 11 bases sitting between them. The CDR3 loop is CASSPDTYYGYTF. The CDR3 bases are TGTGCCAGTAGCCCTGACACCTACTATGGCTACACCTTC.

This clonotype came up a few times. The chain carries TRBV10-3 and TRBJ2-3, with D perhaps TRBD1 (5 bases). The length of the CDR3 is 16 residues. V was trimmed by 6 bases and J by 4 bases, leaving 20 bases between them. CDR1 and CDR2 (germline): ENHRY, SYGVKD. The CDR3: CAIRIRGSDRADTQYF. CDR3 sequence (DNA): TGTGCCATCAGAATTAGGGGTAGTGATCGTGCAGATACGCAGTATTTT.

This chain connects TRBV5-1 to TRBJ1-2, with no clear D. Germline CDR1 reads SGHRS; CDR2 reads YFSETQ. The CDR3 has 15 amino acids. Trimming left V 0 bases short and J 6 bases short, with 15 bases between. The CDR3 DNA reads as TGCGCCAGCAGCTTGGTACCAGAACACTTGCATGGCTACACCTTC. Translated, it gives CASSLVPEHLHGYTF.

V is TRBV6-8 and J is TRBJ1-2, with unresolved D. V was shortened by 0 bases and J by 8 bases, with 7 bases between the two germline ends. The CDR3 is 12 amino acids. Germline lookup yields CDR1 MNHGY and CDR2 SAAAGT. The CDR3, as DNA: TGTGCCAGCAGTTACTCGACCGCAGGCTACACCTTC. This gives the protein CASSYSTAGYTF.